These 15 T cell receptor beta chains were all obtained from the same sample, sequenced in a study of shared clonotypes between healthy human individuals (dated by TCRdb to the early 2020s). For the CD8 naive samples, CD45RO-negative cells were positively selected for CCR7, yielding a CD45RA+CCR7+ population from which TemRA cells were excluded. Library preparation was by the immunoSEQ multiplex PCR assay. This is the immuneACCESS table as TCRdb keeps it, with only in-frame sequences that have V and J called. A part of the clones is gone; compared with another copy, unresolved V genes explain less than half, and the rest is unexplained. The sample contains millions of clones, about 95% of them found a single time. Approximately 1.2% of the sample is in the top ten clones. The material sequenced was naive CD8+ T cells sorted from blood. Interpreted using the paper, the cell subset or site label stands for: CD45RA+CCR7+. All receptors derive from a young man in good health.

The chain recombines TRBV6-6 with TRBJ1-5; no reliable D call. Between the trimmed V and J ends, which lost 0 bases and 8 bases, there was a span of 8 bases. The CDR3 runs 13 residues. Germline CDR1 reads MNHNY; CDR2 reads SVGAGI (reference sequence). The CDR3 region has the DNA TGTGCCAGCAGTTACTCGATAAGCAAGCCCCAGCATTTT. It codes for CASSYSISKPQHF.

The chain is built from TRBV2 and TRBJ2-1; 11 bases map to TRBD1. This CDR3 is built from 14 residues. Germline values: CDR1 SNHLY, CDR2 FYNNEI. After removal of 8 bases from V and 5 bases from J, the junction contained 5 bases not matched to a gene. The CDR3 protein is CASPGTGGHNEQFF. The CDR3 bases are TGTGCCAGCCCTGGGACAGGGGGGCACAATGAGCAGTTCTTC.

The genes are TRBV28 and TRBJ1-2; D is unclear. The CDR3 extends over 12 amino acids. Germline assignment: CDR1 MDHEN and CDR2 SYDVKM. Trimming stripped 5 bases from V and 3 bases from J, with 7 bases between. In DNA, the CDR3 is TGTGCCAGCAGTGACGATGACTATGGCTACACCTTC. As protein: CASSDDDYGYTF.

For this clone: Other DNA sequences in the sample encode the same CDR3. The chain recombines TRBV7-2 with TRBJ2-7; D is unresolved. Trimming took 2 bases from V and 1 from J, leaving 6 bases between them. Germline V gene lookup returns CDR1 SGHTA and CDR2 FQGNSA. The CDR3 covers 13 residues. The CDR3 sequence: CASSLLGSYEQYF. The CDR3 nucleotides read TGTGCCAGCAGCTTATTAGGGTCCTACGAGCAGTACTTC.

A few counts support this clone. The chain carries TRBV30 and TRBJ1-4; perhaps TRBD1 as D (6 bases). The V gene lost 3 bases and the J gene lost 7 bases, with 18 bases spanning the gap. The length of the CDR3 is 15 residues. CDR1 GTSNPN and CDR2 SVGIG come from the germline V gene (reference sequence). The CDR3 DNA sequence: TGTGCCTGGAGCTCGGACAGACCTTCCGTTGAAAAACTGTTTTTT. Amino acids: CAWSSDRPSVEKLFF.

The V call is TRBV11-2, the J call TRBJ1-3; weak D call: TRBD1 (6 bases). Trimming took off 5 bases at V and 2 bases at J, with 10 bases between the two ends. Germline-derived CDR1 and CDR2 are SGHAT and FQNNGV. The CDR3 has 14 residues. The CDR3: CASSPAGAGNTIYF. The CDR3 DNA reads as TGTGCCAGCAGCCCAGCAGGGGCTGGAAACACCATATATTTT. The whole variable domain, remainder taken from reference TRBV11-2 and TRBJ1-3, is EAGVAQSPRYKIIEKRQSVAFWCNPISGHATLYWYQQILGQGPKLLIQFQNNGVVDDSQLPKDRFSAERLKGVDSTLKIQPAKLEDSAVYLCASSPAGAGNTIYFGEGSWLTVV.

This chain links TRBV2 with TRBJ2-7; TRBD1 matches at 9 bases. Germline assignment: CDR1 SNHLY and CDR2 FYNNEI. The junction had 16 bases not matched to a gene; V was cut back by 7 bases and J by 9 bases. The CDR3 is 15 residues long. CDR3 region: CASINTGTGTPGQYF. CDR3 bases: TGTGCCAGCATTAATACCGGGACAGGGACCCCGGGGCAGTACTTC.

Comment on this clone: The junction shows a germline mismatch at one end, possibly a read error. The chain is built from TRBV7-7 and TRBJ2-3, with 11 positions matching TRBD2. This CDR3 is 15 amino acids long. Germline V gives CDR1 SSHAT, CDR2 FNYEAQ (reference sequence). CDR3 in DNA: TGTGCTAGCAGCTCACTAGCGGGGGACACAGATACGCAGTATTTT. This gives the protein CASSSLAGDTDTQYF.

CDR3 protein: CASSQELGWGETQYF. CDR3 coding DNA: TGCGCCAGCAGCCAAGAACTGGGATGGGGAGAGACCCAGTACTTC. This chain connects TRBV4-3 to TRBJ2-5; D remains unclear. CDR1 and CDR2 from the germline V gene are LGHNA and YSLEER. The CDR3 has 15 residues. With 0 bases removed from V and 4 bases from J, the gap between germline ends came to 12 bases.

This clone showed up just once. This chain uses TRBV4-1 with TRBJ1-2; D uncertain. The CDR3 extends over 14 amino acids. Looked up from germline, CDR1 is MGHRA and CDR2 is YSYEKL. Trimming removed 1 base from V and 5 bases from J, with 11 bases in between. In DNA, the CDR3 is TGCGCCAGCAGCCAAGGCGACAACGGGTATGGCTACACCTTC. Translated, it gives CASSQGDNGYGYTF.

The V gene is TRBV14, the J gene TRBJ2-3, with a tentative D call TRBD2 (6 bases). The CDR3 covers 13 residues. The germline V and J ends were trimmed by 7 bases and 0 bases, with 8 bases remaining between them. CDR1 SGHDN and CDR2 FVKESK come from the germline V gene. The CDR3 loop is CASMLASTDTQYF. The CDR3 region has the DNA TGTGCCAGCATGCTAGCGAGCACAGATACGCAGTATTTT.

This chain connects TRBV5-4 to TRBJ2-3; D is uncertain. The CDR3 extends over 14 amino acids. CDR1 and CDR2 from the germline V gene are SGHNT and YYREEE (reference sequence). Trimming removed 0 bases from V and 4 bases from J, with 9 bases in between. The CDR3 here is CASSLEGPADTQYF. Written as DNA, the CDR3 is TGTGCCAGCAGCTTGGAAGGGCCGGCAGATACGCAGTATTTT.

This clone turned up a few times. V usage is TRBV27 and J usage is TRBJ2-7; 14 bases match TRBD2. V lost 5 bases and J lost 7; bases outside the gene matches: 13. This CDR3 has 17 amino acids. Germline CDR1 is MNHEY and CDR2 is SMNVEV (reference sequence). Written as DNA, the CDR3 is TGTGCCAGCAGTCTCACCGGGACTAGCGGGAGCGTGGGGGAGCAGTACTTC. It translates to CASSLTGTSGSVGEQYF.

This clone was found a few times. Other nucleotide sequences in the sample specify the same CDR3. V gene TRBV28 combines with J gene TRBJ2-7, with 12 bases matching TRBD2. With V trimmed by 3 bases and J by 5 bases, 2 bases remained unmatched. The germline CDR1 and CDR2 sequences are MDHEN and SYDVKM. The CDR3 consists of 14 residues. CDR3 sequence reads: CASSFRLAGDEQYF. In nucleotides, the CDR3 is TGTGCCAGCAGTTTCCGACTAGCGGGGGACGAGCAGTACTTC.

The CDR3 nucleotides read TGTGCCAGCAGCTTAGAAGGACTAGCCTACGAGCAGTACTTC. Protein sequence: CASSLEGLAYEQYF. V usage is TRBV7-9 and J usage is TRBJ2-7; 7 bases fit TRBD2. V dropped 1 base and J dropped 2; count of bases not matched to a gene: 2. Germline values: CDR1 SEHNR, CDR2 FQNEAQ (reference sequence). This CDR3 contains 14 residues.